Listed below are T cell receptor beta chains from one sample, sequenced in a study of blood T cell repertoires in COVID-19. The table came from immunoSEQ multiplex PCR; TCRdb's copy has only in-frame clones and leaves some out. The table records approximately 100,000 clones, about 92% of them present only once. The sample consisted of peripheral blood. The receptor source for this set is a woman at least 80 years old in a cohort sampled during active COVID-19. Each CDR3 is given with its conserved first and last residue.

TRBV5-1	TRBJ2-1	CASSLSQNYNEQFF
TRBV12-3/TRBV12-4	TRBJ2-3	CASSPTYTDTQYF
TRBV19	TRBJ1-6	CASSETGQANSPLHF
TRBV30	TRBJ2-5	CAWSLAGGRETQYF
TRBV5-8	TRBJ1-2	CASSFMNIF
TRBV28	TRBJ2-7	CASRTGTSGRNSLPFSYEQYF
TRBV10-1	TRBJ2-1	CASSGYTGDNEQFF
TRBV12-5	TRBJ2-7	CASGHGTLAYEQYF
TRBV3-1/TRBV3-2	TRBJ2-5	CASSQGLVAGGQETQYF
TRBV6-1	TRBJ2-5	CASSEARARQETQYF
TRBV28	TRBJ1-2	CASSSGGFTPAHYGYTF
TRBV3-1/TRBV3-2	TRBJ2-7	CASSQESASGKNLHEQYF
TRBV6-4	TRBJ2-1	CASSGGTGLQFF
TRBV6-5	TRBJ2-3	CASKIGSDTQYF
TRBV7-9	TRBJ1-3	CASSQISSGRNTIYF
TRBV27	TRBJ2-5	CASSSLTSQETQYF
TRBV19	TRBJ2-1	CASTRDRGNEQFF
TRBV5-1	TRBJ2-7	CASQSGSSYEQYF
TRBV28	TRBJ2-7	CASIPPGGGPYEQYF
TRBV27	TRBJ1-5	CASGREYSNQPQHF
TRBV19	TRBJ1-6	CASSMAAIYNSPLHF
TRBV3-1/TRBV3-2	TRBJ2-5	CASRTRGGGETQYF
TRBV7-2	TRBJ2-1	CASSLAGLAGINEQFF
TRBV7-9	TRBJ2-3	CASRIAGGQTDTQYF
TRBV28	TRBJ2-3	CASSLNLGVDTQYF
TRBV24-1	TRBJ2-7	CATSDSTRSSYEQYF
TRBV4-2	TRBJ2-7	CASSQEPGNYEQYF
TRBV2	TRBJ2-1	CASRRGGTYNEQFF
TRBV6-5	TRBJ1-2	CASRLTGTGGYGYTF
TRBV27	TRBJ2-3	CASSPGSPVDTQYF
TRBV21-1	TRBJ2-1	CASTHQGAADYEQFF
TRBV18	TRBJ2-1	CASSPQGGTGKNEQFF